The 24 T cell receptor beta chains listed next were all sequenced from one sample in a study of T cell repertoires in cytomegalovirus infection. TCRdb called the reads again in MiXCR, with one record for every CDR3 protein. The sample comprises a few hundred thousand distinct CDR3 sequences, more than 8% of which are singletons, and roughly 4.5% rests with the top ten. Sequencing was performed on PBMCs. The source of these receptors is a human donor in good health (CMV status not recorded). Some clones in this sample may be carry-over from other donors' samples.

This clonotype has ten or more counts. The rearrangement joins TRBV7-2 to TRBJ1-1; unclear D gene. CDR3 length equals 15 residues. CDR1 SGHTA and CDR2 FQGNSA come from the germline V gene. V lost 2 bases and J 1 base, leaving 11 bases between the germline ends. CDR3 sequence reads: CASSLNVFRNTEAFF. DNA of the CDR3: TGTGCCAGCAGCTTAAATGTATTCCGGAACACTGAAGCTTTCTTT.

This clonotype was counted ten times or more. V gene TRBV12-3 or TRBV12-4 combines with J gene TRBJ2-7, with 9 bases identical to TRBD1. The CDR3 covers 14 residues. V was pared by 5 bases and J by 5 bases, with 7 bases of the junction left unmatched. The CDR3 DNA follows: TGTGCCAGCAGTCTCCGGGACAGGGATCACGAGCAGTACTTC. Amino acid sequence: CASSLRDRDHEQYF.

This clonotype was seen repeatedly, ten times or more. This chain connects TRBV9 to TRBJ2-3; 12 nucleotides align to TRBD2. CDR1 is SGDLS and CDR2 is YYNGEE in the germline V gene. The CDR3 extends over 16 amino acids. Unmatched junction bases numbered 2, after V lost 2 bases and J lost 1 base. The CDR3 DNA reads as TGTGCCAGCAGCGTGCGGACTAGCGGGGGCACAGATACGCAGTATTTT. Protein: CASSVRTSGGTDTQYF.

This clonotype showed up just once. The rearrangement uses TRBV10-3 and TRBJ2-1; TRBD2 matches 11 bases. Per germline, CDR1 ENHRY and CDR2 SYGVKD. The CDR3 length is 15 residues. V lost 6 bases, J lost 0 bases, and 1 base stayed unmatched. The CDR3 DNA reads TGTGCCATCAGGACTAGCGGGACCTCCTACAATGAGCAGTTCTTC. Amino acid sequence: CAIRTSGTSYNEQFF.

The rearrangement joins TRBV15 to TRBJ2-7; D perhaps matches TRBD2 (5 bases). The germline V gene has CDR1 LNHNV and CDR2 YYDKDF (reference sequence). V lost 5 bases to trimming and J lost 3 bases, with 17 bases between them. This CDR3 contains 15 residues. The CDR3 protein is CATSSEIAAGYEQYF. The CDR3 DNA follows: TGTGCCACCAGCTCAGAGATCGCGGCGGGCTACGAGCAGTACTTC.

In DNA, the CDR3 is TGCAGTGCTAGGGGGGCCGGGTCGAGCTCCTACGAGCAGTACTTC. Translating it yields CSARGAGSSSYEQYF. The chain uses TRBV20-1 and TRBJ2-7, with D perhaps TRBD1 (6 bases). The V gene lost 3 bases and the J gene lost 0 bases, with 15 bases spanning the gap. Looked up from germline, CDR1 is DFQATT and CDR2 is SNEGSKA (reference sequence). The CDR3 is 15 amino acids.

This clonotype occurred a few times. Mismatch with germline at one junction end may stem from a read error. The J gene is TRBJ1-5, the V gene TRBV4-1, with D unclear. This CDR3 has 13 residues. Germline V lookup: CDR1 MGHRA, CDR2 YSYEKL. The CDR3 DNA is TGTGCCAGCAGCCAAGATGGGAGACAGCCCCAGCATTTT. Protein product: CASSQDGRQPQHF.

This clonotype has a handful of counts. The V and J genes are TRBV20-1 and TRBJ1-3; D ambiguous. The CDR3 is 13 residues long. The germline gives CDR1 DFQATT, CDR2 SNEGSKA (reference sequence). V was pared by 6 bases and J by 0 bases, with 9 bases between. The CDR3 coding sequence is TGCAGTGCCGAGGGTAGCTCTGGAAACACCATATATTTT. Residues: CSAEGSSGNTIYF.

The table lists this clonotype with many counts. V gene TRBV7-2 combines with J gene TRBJ1-6; D is undetermined. Between the trimmed V and J ends, which lost 5 bases and 8 bases, there was a span of 13 bases. This CDR3 has 14 amino acids. Germline V gene lookup returns CDR1 SGHTA and CDR2 FQGNSA. The CDR3 region is CASSKGPNDSPLHF. CDR3 bases: TGTGCCAGCAGCAAAGGACCCAACGATTCACCCCTCCACTTT.

The CDR3 protein is CASSSRGTYNSPLHF. The DNA for the CDR3 is TGCGCCAGCAGTTCCCGGGGGACCTATAATTCACCCCTCCACTTT. The V call is TRBV5-1, the J call TRBJ1-6; D possibly corresponds to TRBD1 (5 bases). Trimming removed 5 bases at V and 2 bases at J, with 11 bases between. Per germline, CDR1 SGHRS and CDR2 YFSETQ. The CDR3 covers 15 residues.

This clonotype was seen only a few times. The chain links TRBV5-5 to TRBJ2-1, with a tentative D call TRBD1 (5 bases). V lost 0 bases to trimming and J lost 9 bases, with 19 bases between them. CDR3 length equals 16 residues. Germline-derived CDR1 and CDR2 are SGHKS and YYEKEE (reference sequence). Here the CDR3 reads CASSLGPPQGTGEQFF. For the CDR3, the DNA is TGTGCCAGCAGCTTGGGACCCCCCCAGGGAACCGGTGAGCAGTTCTTC.

The chain uses TRBV11-2 and TRBJ2-7; D is uncertain. The CDR3 covers 14 residues. Germline V gene data show CDR1 as SGHAT and CDR2 as FQNNGV. The V and J ends lost 5 bases and 2 bases respectively, with 13 bases between them. The CDR3 nucleotides read TGTGCCAGCAGCACCTACGGTCGGCCCTACGAGCAGTACTTC. Residues: CASSTYGRPYEQYF.

The chain uses TRBV7-9 and TRBJ1-1; D call uncertain. V lost 5 bases to trimming and J lost 6 bases, with 13 bases between them. Germline values: CDR1 SEHNR, CDR2 FQNEAQ (reference sequence). The CDR3 length is 13 residues. The DNA for the CDR3 is TGTGCCAGCAGCCCTGGACGGGTAGCTGAAGCTTTCTTT. Amino acid sequence: CASSPGRVAEAFF.

This clonotype was recorded at least ten times. This chain links TRBV7-2 with TRBJ1-3; D possibly corresponds to TRBD1 (5 bases). Trimming stripped 1 base from V and 4 bases from J, with 11 bases between. Germline V CDR1 and CDR2: SGHTA, FQGNSA. This CDR3 is 15 amino acids long. CDR3 in DNA: TGTGCCAGCAGCTTAGAACGGACAAGGGGAAACACCATATATTTT. This sequence encodes CASSLERTRGNTIYF.

This clonotype was recorded a few times. The J gene is TRBJ2-3, the V gene TRBV2; D ambiguous. The CDR3 is made up of 16 amino acids. Germline CDR1 reads SNHLY; CDR2 reads FYNNEI. The ends were cut back, 6 bases at V and 2 bases at J, with 18 bases in the middle. In DNA, the CDR3 is TGTGCCAGCAGGGGTTCCCCGAGACCAGACACAGATACGCAGTATTTT. The encoded protein is CASRGSPRPDTDTQYF. The entire variable domain, with the rest obtained from reference TRBV2 and TRBJ2-3, is as follows: EPEVTQTPSHQVTQMGQEVILRCVPISNHLYFYWYRQILGQKVEFLVSFYNNEISEKSEIFDDQFSVERPDGSNFTLKIRSTKLEDSAMYFCASRGSPRPDTDTQYFGPGTRLTVL.

The chain carries TRBV28 and TRBJ1-4; a possible D gene is TRBD1 (5 bases). The V gene's germline CDR1 is MDHEN and CDR2 SYDVKM. V gave up 8 bases and J gave up 9 bases, with 19 bases separating them. The CDR3 contains 14 residues. In DNA form, the CDR3 reads TGTGCCAGCTACCCGTGGGGGGAATCGAAAAAACTGTTTTTT. Its translation: CASYPWGESKKLFF.

This clonotype has more than one count but fewer than ten. The chain carries TRBV28 and TRBJ1-3, with D possibly being TRBD1 (6 bases). Germline-derived CDR1 and CDR2 are MDHEN and SYDVKM. The CDR3 sequence is 16 residues long. With 7 bases removed from V and 0 bases from J, the gap between germline ends came to 16 bases. CDR3 DNA: TGTGCCAGCAAGGAGACAGGCCGAAGCTCTGGAAACACCATATATTTT. Protein product: CASKETGRSSGNTIYF.

This chain joins TRBV27 and TRBJ1-2; 7 nucleotides align to TRBD1. There are 13 residues in the CDR3. CDR1 is MNHEY, CDR2 SMNVEV, per germline (reference sequence). Trimming cost V 6 bases and J 11 bases; bases outside gene matches: 12. CDR3 DNA: TGTGCCAGCAGACCGGGACAGACAAACGTATACACCTTC. Protein sequence: CASRPGQTNVYTF.

This clonotype was observed many times. The V and J genes are TRBV25-1 and TRBJ1-1; 7 bases align to TRBD1. Germline loops: CDR1 MGHDK, CDR2 SYGVNS. CDR3 length: 13 residues. V lost 5 bases, J lost 0 bases, and 0 bases stayed unmatched. The CDR3 sequence: CASSRGLNTEAFF. The CDR3 coding sequence is TGTGCCAGCAGTAGGGGGCTGAACACTGAAGCTTTCTTT.

This clonotype was recorded at least ten times. The chain couples TRBV7-9 to TRBJ1-5; no clear D gene. V shed 5 bases and J shed 0 bases, with 8 bases lying between them. The CDR3 has 14 amino acids. Germline V gives CDR1 SEHNR, CDR2 FQNEAQ (reference sequence). CDR3 nucleotide sequence: TGTGCCAGCAGCACCCGGGGTAGCAATCAGCCCCAGCATTTT. Translated, it gives CASSTRGSNQPQHF.

This clonotype was found a few times. This chain connects TRBV6-6 to TRBJ2-6, with D possibly being TRBD1 or TRBD2 (5 bases each). Germline V gene lookup returns CDR1 MNHNY and CDR2 SVGAGI (reference sequence). This CDR3 is 14 amino acids long. Trimming took off 7 bases at V and 3 bases at J, with 10 bases between the two ends. CDR3 protein: CASTSGSGANVLTF. In DNA, the CDR3 is TGTGCCAGCACCTCAGGGAGTGGGGCCAACGTCCTGACTTTC.

Ten or more counts support this clonotype. Here the CDR3 DNA reads TGTGCCAGTAGTATTCAGACTGCCTACAATGAGCAGTTCTTC. Protein product: CASSIQTAYNEQFF. The V gene is TRBV19, the J gene TRBJ2-1, with D unclear. Per germline, CDR1 LNHDA and CDR2 SQIVND (reference sequence). The CDR3 runs to 14 residues. With 3 bases removed from V and 2 bases from J, the gap between germline ends came to 8 bases. The whole variable domain, remainder taken from reference TRBV19 and TRBJ2-1, is DGGITQSPKYLFRKEGQNVTLSCEQNLNHDAMYWYRQDPGQGLRLIYYSQIVNDFQKGDIAEGYSVSREKKESFPLTVTSAQKNPTAFYLCASSIQTAYNEQFFGPGTRLTVL.

The J gene is TRBJ2-2, the V gene TRBV27; no clear D. With 7 bases removed from V and 6 bases from J, the gap between germline ends came to 12 bases. Germline V gene sequence: CDR1 MNHEY, CDR2 SMNVEV (reference sequence). This CDR3 has 13 residues. CDR3 in DNA: TGTGCCAGCAAGGGCCCCTGGGCCGGGGAGCTGTTTTTT. It encodes CASKGPWAGELFF.

This clonotype was counted at least ten times. The J gene is TRBJ2-3, the V gene TRBV6-1; D is perhaps TRBD1 or TRBD2 (5 bases each). Germline CDR1 and CDR2: MNHNS and SASEGT. This CDR3 is built from 16 residues. V was cut by 7 bases and J by 0 bases, with 17 bases left in between. CDR3 DNA sequence: TGTGCCAGCAATATGGGACGCCTCTCTAGCACAGATACGCAGTATTTT. This encodes CASNMGRLSSTDTQYF.